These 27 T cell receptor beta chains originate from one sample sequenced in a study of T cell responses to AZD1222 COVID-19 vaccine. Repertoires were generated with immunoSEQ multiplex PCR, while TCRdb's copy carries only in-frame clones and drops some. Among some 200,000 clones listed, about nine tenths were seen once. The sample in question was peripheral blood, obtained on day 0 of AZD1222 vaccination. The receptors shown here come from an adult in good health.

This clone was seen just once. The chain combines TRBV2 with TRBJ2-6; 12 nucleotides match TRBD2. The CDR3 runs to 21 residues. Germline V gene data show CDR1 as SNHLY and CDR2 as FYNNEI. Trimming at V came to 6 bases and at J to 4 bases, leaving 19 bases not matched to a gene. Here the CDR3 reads CASSSSRLAGVRQRGANVLTF. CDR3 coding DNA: TGTGCCAGCAGCAGCTCAAGACTAGCGGGAGTTCGACAAAGGGGGGCCAACGTCCTGACTTTC.

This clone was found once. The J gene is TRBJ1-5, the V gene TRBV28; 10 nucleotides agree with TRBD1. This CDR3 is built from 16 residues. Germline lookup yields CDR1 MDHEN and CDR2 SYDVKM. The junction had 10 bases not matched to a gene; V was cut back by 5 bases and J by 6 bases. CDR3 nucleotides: TGTGCCAGCAGTGTCCAGACAGGGGGCGATGGTCAGCCCCAGCATTTT. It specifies CASSVQTGGDGQPQHF.

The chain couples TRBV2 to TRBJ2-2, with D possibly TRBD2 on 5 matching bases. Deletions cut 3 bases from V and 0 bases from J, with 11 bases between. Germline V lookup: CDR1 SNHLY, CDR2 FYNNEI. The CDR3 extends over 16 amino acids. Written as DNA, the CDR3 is TGTGCCAGCAGTGATAGGAGGCGCACGAACACCGGGGAGCTGTTTTTT. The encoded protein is CASSDRRRTNTGELFF.

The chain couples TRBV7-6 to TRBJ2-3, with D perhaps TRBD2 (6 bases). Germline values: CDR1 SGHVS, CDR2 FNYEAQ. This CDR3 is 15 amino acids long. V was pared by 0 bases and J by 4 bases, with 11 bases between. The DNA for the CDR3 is TGTGCCAGCAGCTTAGCGGGGGGTCTAGCAGATACGCAGTATTTT. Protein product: CASSLAGGLADTQYF.

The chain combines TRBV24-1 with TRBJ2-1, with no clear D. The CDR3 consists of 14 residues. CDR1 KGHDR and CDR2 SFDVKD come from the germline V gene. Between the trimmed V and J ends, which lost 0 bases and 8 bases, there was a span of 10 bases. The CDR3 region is CATSDLPQSDEQFF. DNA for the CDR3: TGTGCCACCAGTGATTTGCCTCAGAGCGATGAGCAGTTCTTC.

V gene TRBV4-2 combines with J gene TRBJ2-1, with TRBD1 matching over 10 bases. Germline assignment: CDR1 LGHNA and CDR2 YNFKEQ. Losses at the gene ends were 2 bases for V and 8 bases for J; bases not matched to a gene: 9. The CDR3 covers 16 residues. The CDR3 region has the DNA TGTGCCAGCAGCCAATCCGGGACAGGGGAGTACGATGAGCAGTTCTTC. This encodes CASSQSGTGEYDEQFF.

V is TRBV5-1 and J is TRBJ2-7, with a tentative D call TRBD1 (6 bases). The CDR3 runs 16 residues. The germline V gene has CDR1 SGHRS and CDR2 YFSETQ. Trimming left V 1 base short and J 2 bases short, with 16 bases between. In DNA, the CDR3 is TGCGCCAGCAGCTTGTCCGGACAGCCCAGAGCCTACGAGCAGTACTTC. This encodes CASSLSGQPRAYEQYF.

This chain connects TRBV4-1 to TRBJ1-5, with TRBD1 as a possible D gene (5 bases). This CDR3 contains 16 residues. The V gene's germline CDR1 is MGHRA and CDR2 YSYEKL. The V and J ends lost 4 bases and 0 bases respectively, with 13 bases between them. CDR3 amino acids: CASSLYYRYSNQPQHF. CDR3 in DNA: TGCGCCAGCAGCCTTTACTACAGGTATAGCAATCAGCCCCAGCATTTT.

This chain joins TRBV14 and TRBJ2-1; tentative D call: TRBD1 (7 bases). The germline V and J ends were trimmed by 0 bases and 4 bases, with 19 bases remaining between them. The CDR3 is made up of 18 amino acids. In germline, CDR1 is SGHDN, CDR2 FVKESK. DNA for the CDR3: TGTGCCAGCAGCCAAGACCCCTTGGGGGCAGGGGGGTACAATGAGCAGTTCTTC. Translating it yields CASSQDPLGAGGYNEQFF.

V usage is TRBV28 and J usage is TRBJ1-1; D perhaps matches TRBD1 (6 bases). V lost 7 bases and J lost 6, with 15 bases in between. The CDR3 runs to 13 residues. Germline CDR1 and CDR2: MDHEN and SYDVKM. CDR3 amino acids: CASNLQGRSEAFF. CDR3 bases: TGTGCCAGCAATCTCCAGGGGAGGTCTGAAGCTTTCTTT.

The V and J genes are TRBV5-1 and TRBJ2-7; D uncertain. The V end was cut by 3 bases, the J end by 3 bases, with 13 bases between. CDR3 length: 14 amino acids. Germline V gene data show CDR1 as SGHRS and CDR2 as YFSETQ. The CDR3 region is CASSYMGSDYEQYF. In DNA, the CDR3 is TGCGCCAGCAGCTACATGGGGTCCGACTACGAGCAGTACTTC.

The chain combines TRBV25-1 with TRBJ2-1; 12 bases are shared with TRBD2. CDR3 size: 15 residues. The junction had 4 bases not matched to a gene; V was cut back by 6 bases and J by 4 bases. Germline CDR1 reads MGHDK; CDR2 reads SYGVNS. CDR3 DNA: TGTGCCAGCAGCCTAGCGGGGGGGCGATACAATGAGCAGTTCTTC. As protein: CASSLAGGRYNEQFF.

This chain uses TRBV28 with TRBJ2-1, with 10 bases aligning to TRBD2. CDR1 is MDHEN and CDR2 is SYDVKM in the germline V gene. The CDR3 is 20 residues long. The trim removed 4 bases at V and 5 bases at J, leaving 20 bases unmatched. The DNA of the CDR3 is TGTGCCAGCAGTTACAACAGCATTAGACCGGGACTAGCGTCAAACAATGAGCAGTTCTTC. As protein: CASSYNSIRPGLASNNEQFF.

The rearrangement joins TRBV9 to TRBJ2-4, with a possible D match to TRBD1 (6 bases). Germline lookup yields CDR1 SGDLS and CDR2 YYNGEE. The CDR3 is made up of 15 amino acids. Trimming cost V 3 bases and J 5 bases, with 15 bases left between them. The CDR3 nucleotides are TGTGCCAGCAGCGAGGGAAACAGGGTCGAAAACATTCAGTACTTC. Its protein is CASSEGNRVENIQYF.

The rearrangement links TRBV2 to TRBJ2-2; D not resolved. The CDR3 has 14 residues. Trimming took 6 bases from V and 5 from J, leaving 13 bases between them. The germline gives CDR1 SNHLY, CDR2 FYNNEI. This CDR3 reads CASRVIPGTGELFF. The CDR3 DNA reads TGTGCCAGCAGAGTCATACCCGGTACCGGGGAGCTGTTTTTT.

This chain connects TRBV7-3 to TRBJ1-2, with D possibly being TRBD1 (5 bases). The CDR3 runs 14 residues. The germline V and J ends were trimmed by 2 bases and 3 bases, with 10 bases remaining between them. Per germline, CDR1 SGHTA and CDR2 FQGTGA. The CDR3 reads CASSLGGPDYGYTF. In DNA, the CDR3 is TGTGCCAGCAGCTTAGGGGGACCTGACTATGGCTACACCTTC.

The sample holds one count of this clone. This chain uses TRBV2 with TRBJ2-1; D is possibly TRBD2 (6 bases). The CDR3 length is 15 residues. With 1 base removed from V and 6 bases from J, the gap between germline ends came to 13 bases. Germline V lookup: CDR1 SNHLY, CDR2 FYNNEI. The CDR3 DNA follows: TGTGCCAGCAGTGAAGGGGACTGGAGCCCCAATGAGCAGTTCTTC. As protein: CASSEGDWSPNEQFF. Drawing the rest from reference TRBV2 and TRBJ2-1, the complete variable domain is EPEVTQTPSHQVTQMGQEVILRCVPISNHLYFYWYRQILGQKVEFLVSFYNNEISEKSEIFDDQFSVERPDGSNFTLKIRSTKLEDSAMYFCASSEGDWSPNEQFFGPGTRLTVL.

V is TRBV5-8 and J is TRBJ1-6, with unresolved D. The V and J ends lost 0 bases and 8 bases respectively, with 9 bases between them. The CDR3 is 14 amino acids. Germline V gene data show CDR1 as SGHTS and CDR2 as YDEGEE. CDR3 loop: CASSLVLAHSPLHF. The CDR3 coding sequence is TGTGCCAGCAGCTTGGTTTTAGCTCATTCACCCCTCCACTTT.

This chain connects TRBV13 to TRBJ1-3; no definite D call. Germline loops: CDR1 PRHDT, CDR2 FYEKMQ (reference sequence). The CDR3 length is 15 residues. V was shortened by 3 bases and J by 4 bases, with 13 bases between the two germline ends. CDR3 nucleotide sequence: TGTGCCAGCAGCTTGGACCGGGCTAAAGGAAACACCATATATTTT. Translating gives CASSLDRAKGNTIYF. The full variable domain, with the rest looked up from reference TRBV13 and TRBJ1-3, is AAGVIQSPRHLIKEKRETATLKCYPIPRHDTVYWYQQGPGQDPQFLISFYEKMQSDKGSIPDRFSAQQFSDYHSELNMSSLELGDSALYFCASSLDRAKGNTIYFGEGSWLTVV.

In DNA form, the CDR3 reads TGTGCCGACAGGGTCCCAGACGATTACGAGCAGTACTTC. This translates into CADRVPDDYEQYF. The V gene is TRBV24-1, the J gene TRBJ2-7, with TRBD1 matching over 7 bases. Germline V gene data show CDR1 as KGHDR and CDR2 as SFDVKD. V lost 12 bases and J lost 4; bases outside the gene matches: 11. This CDR3 has 13 residues.

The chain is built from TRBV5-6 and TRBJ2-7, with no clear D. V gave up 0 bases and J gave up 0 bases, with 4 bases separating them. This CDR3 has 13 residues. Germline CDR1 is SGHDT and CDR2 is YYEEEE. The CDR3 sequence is CASSLALSYEQYF. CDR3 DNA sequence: TGTGCCAGCAGCTTGGCCCTCTCCTACGAGCAGTACTTC.

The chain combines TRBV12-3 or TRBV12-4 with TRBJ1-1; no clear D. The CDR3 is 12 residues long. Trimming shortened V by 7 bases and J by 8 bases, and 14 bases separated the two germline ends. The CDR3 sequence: CASTSTVGEAFF. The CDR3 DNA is TGTGCCAGCACTTCGACGGTGGGCGAAGCTTTCTTT.

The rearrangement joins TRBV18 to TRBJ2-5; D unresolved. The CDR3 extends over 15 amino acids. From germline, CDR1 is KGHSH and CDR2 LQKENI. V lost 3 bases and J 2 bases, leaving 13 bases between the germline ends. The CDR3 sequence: CASSPQIGLQETQYF. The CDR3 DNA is TGTGCCAGCTCACCCCAAATAGGGTTACAAGAGACCCAGTACTTC.

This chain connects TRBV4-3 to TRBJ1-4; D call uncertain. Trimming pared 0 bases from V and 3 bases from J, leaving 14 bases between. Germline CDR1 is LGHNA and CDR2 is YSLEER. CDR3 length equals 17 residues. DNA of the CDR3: TGCGCCAGCAGCCAAGACGCTCGTGGCAGATCTAATGAAAAACTGTTTTTT. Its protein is CASSQDARGRSNEKLFF.

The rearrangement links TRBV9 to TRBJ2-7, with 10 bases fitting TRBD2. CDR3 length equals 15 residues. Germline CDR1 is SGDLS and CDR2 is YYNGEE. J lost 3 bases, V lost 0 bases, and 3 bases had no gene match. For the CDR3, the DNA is TGTGCCAGCAGCGTAGAAGCGGGGGGGATCTACGAGCAGTACTTC. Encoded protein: CASSVEAGGIYEQYF. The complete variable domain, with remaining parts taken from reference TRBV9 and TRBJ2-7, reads DSGVTQTPKHLITATGQRVTLRCSPRSGDLSVYWYQQSLDQGLQFLIQYYNGEERAKGNILERFSAQQFPDLHSELNLSSLELGDSALYFCASSVEAGGIYEQYFGPGTRLTVT.

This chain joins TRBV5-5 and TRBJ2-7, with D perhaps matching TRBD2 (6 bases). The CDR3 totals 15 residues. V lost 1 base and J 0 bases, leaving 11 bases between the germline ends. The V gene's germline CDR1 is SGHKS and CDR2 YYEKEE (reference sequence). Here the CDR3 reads CASSLLLDYSYEQYF. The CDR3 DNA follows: TGTGCCAGCAGCTTGTTGCTGGACTACTCCTACGAGCAGTACTTC.

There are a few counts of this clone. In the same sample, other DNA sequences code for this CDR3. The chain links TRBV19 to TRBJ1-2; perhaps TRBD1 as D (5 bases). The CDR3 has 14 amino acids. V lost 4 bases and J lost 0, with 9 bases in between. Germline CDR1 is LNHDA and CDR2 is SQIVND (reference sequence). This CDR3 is CASSRDPANYGYTF. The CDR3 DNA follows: TGTGCCAGTAGTAGGGACCCAGCTAACTATGGCTACACCTTC.